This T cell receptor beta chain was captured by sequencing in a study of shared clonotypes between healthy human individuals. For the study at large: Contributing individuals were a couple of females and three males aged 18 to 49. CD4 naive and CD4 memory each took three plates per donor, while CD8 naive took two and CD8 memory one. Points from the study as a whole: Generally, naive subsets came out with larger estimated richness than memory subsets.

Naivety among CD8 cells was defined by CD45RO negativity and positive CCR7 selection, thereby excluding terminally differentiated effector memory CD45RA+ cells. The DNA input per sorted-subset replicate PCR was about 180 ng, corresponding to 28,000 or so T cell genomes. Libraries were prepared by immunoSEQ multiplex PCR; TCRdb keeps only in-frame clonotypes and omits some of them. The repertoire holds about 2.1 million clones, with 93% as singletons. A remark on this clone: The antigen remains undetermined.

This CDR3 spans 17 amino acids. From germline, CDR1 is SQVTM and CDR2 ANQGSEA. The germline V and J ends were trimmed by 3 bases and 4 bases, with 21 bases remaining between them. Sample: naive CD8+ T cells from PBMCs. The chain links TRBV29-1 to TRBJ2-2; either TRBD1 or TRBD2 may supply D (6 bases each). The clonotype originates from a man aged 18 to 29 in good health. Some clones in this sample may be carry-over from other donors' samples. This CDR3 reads CSVDLGYREVGTGELFF. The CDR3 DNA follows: TGCAGCGTTGACCTAGGTTACAGGGAGGTAGGCACCGGGGAGCTGTTTTTT.